One sample yielded the 28 T cell receptor beta chains listed below, sequenced in a study of blood T cells in healthy people across ages. A sample-barcoded 5' primer and a J-beta primer mix were used in a second PCR of about 7 to 11 cycles. MiXCR was run by TCRdb on the 5' RACE reads, yielding one entry per CDR3 protein. The table records roughly 410,000 distinct CDR3 sequences, more than 45% of them present only once. Sequences were obtained from blood. The receptors stem from a man between 60 and 70 years old in good health.

This clonotype was seen a handful of times. The chain uses TRBV7-2 and TRBJ2-5; no reliable D call. Germline V gene sequence: CDR1 SGHTA, CDR2 FQGNSA. Trimming took off 2 bases at V and 2 bases at J, with 18 bases between the two ends. CDR3 size: 17 residues. The CDR3 nucleotides are TGTGCCAGCAGCTTAAAGAGTATAGGGCCTTTACAAGAGACCCAGTACTTC. Amino acid sequence: CASSLKSIGPLQETQYF.

The table lists this clonotype with a count of one. The rearrangement links TRBV27 to TRBJ2-3; D possibly corresponds to TRBD2 (6 bases). Trimming shortened V by 3 bases and J by 4 bases, and 14 bases separated the two germline ends. The length of the CDR3 is 15 residues. The germline V gene encodes CDR1 MNHEY and CDR2 SMNVEV (reference sequence). Written as DNA, the CDR3 is TGTGCCAGCAGTTTGATAGCGGTAGGAGCAGATACGCAGTATTTT. It codes for CASSLIAVGADTQYF.

The rearrangement uses TRBV12-3 or TRBV12-4 and TRBJ2-5; weak D call: TRBD2 (6 bases). The CDR3 consists of 16 residues. The V end lost 7 bases, the J end lost 5 bases, and 23 bases lay between the germline ends. Here the CDR3 DNA reads TGTGCCAGCACCATCCCTAGGGAGGAGCCCGGGGAGACCCAGTACTTC. As protein: CASTIPREEPGETQYF.

In this sample, this clonotype turned up many times. This rearrangement joins TRBV3-1 to TRBJ2-1, with 8 bases aligning to TRBD2. CDR3 size: 16 residues. Germline values: CDR1 LGHDT, CDR2 YNNKEL (reference sequence). The trim removed 3 bases at V and 6 bases at J, leaving 10 bases unmatched. The CDR3: CASSHVGGGRGNEQFF. In DNA form, the CDR3 reads TGTGCCAGCAGCCACGTAGGCGGGGGGCGCGGCAATGAGCAGTTCTTC.

This clonotype has only a few counts. The chain's CDR3 is CASSQGMTSLYEQYF. CDR3 nucleotides: TGTGCCAGCAGCCAAGGCATGACTAGCCTCTACGAGCAGTACTTC. The chain has TRBV3-1 and TRBJ2-7; 7 nucleotides align to TRBD2. This CDR3 is 15 amino acids long. V lost 1 base and J lost 3; bases outside the gene matches: 6. Germline V gene lookup returns CDR1 LGHDT and CDR2 YNNKEL (reference sequence).

The chain recombines TRBV5-4 with TRBJ2-3, with D maybe TRBD2 (6 bases). The ends were cut back, 0 bases at V and 2 bases at J, with 10 bases in the middle. This CDR3 comprises 15 residues. The germline V gene encodes CDR1 SGHNT and CDR2 YYREEE (reference sequence). The CDR3 loop reads CASSLAWRDTDTQYF. CDR3 coding DNA: TGTGCCAGCAGCTTGGCCTGGCGGGACACAGATACGCAGTATTTT.

The V gene is TRBV2, the J gene TRBJ2-1; no firm D call. This CDR3 region has 15 residues. The V gene lost 2 bases and the J gene lost 10 bases, with 18 bases spanning the gap. Per germline, CDR1 SNHLY and CDR2 FYNNEI. In DNA form, the CDR3 reads TGTGCCAGCAGTGAAATCAGAGTGCTGGCAGGCGAGCAGTTCTTC. Its translation: CASSEIRVLAGEQFF.

This rearrangement joins TRBV20-1 to TRBJ1-2; maybe TRBD1 (6 bases). This CDR3 contains 15 residues. Trimming stripped 5 bases from V and 3 bases from J, with 19 bases between. Germline V lookup: CDR1 DFQATT, CDR2 SNEGSKA (reference sequence). CDR3 DNA sequence: TGCAGTGCTGCGGCCTTACGGGACATTGACTATGGCTACACCTTC. It is translated as CSAAALRDIDYGYTF.

V usage is TRBV29-1 and J usage is TRBJ1-1; perhaps TRBD1 as D (6 bases). CDR1 SQVTM and CDR2 ANQGSEA come from the germline V gene. The CDR3 sequence is 15 residues long. Trimming removed 6 bases at V and 1 base at J, with 18 bases between. CDR3 nucleotide sequence: TGCAGCGTCGAGGGGAGAGGAGGGGGGAACACTGAAGCTTTCTTT. Amino acid sequence: CSVEGRGGGNTEAFF.

This clonotype was counted a few times. The genes are TRBV29-1 and TRBJ2-1, with TRBD2 identical over 8 bases. From germline, CDR1 is SQVTM and CDR2 ANQGSEA. The CDR3 has 14 amino acids. The J segment lost 9 bases and the V segment lost 1 base, leaving 8 bases of the junction unmatched. The CDR3 reads CSVEGRGTSFEQFF. The CDR3 bases are TGCAGCGTTGAAGGAAGGGGGACTAGTTTTGAGCAGTTCTTC.

The sample holds a few counts of this clonotype. V is TRBV19 and J is TRBJ2-7, with D unresolved. With 3 bases removed from V and 0 bases from J, the gap between germline ends came to 9 bases. There are 14 residues in the CDR3. In germline, CDR1 is LNHDA, CDR2 SQIVND (reference sequence). The CDR3 protein is CASSINGFSYEQYF. The DNA of the CDR3 is TGTGCCAGTAGTATTAACGGATTCTCCTACGAGCAGTACTTC.

Only one count was recorded for this clonotype. The gene calls are TRBV4-1 and TRBJ2-7; maybe TRBD1 (6 bases). This CDR3 region has 16 residues. The V end was cut by 3 bases, the J end by 2 bases, with 17 bases between. CDR1 is MGHRA and CDR2 is YSYEKL in the germline V gene. CDR3 in DNA: TGCGCCAGCAGCCAGGCCTTTGGGGGCTCACCCTACGAGCAGTACTTC. It translates to CASSQAFGGSPYEQYF.

The J gene is TRBJ1-4, the V gene TRBV29-1; 9 nucleotides line up with TRBD1. V shed 5 bases, J shed 7 bases, and the junction held 8 bases outside the gene matches. In germline, CDR1 is SQVTM, CDR2 ANQGSEA. The CDR3 totals 14 residues. In DNA form, the CDR3 reads TGCAGCGTTCCCGACAGGGGGTTGGGTGAAAAACTGTTTTTT. This gives the protein CSVPDRGLGEKLFF.

V and J are TRBV5-1 and TRBJ2-1; 9 bases map to TRBD1. The CDR3 runs to 16 residues. After removal of 4 bases from V and 6 bases from J, the junction contained 11 bases not matched to a gene. Germline CDR1 SGHRS, CDR2 YFSETQ. The CDR3 region is CASSVRPQGAGNEQFF. CDR3 DNA: TGCGCCAGCAGCGTACGCCCACAGGGGGCAGGCAATGAGCAGTTCTTC.

DNA of the CDR3: TGCGCCAGCAGCACCGGACAGAAGTCCTACGAGCAGTACTTC. This translates into CASSTGQKSYEQYF. V and J are TRBV5-1 and TRBJ2-7; D is possibly TRBD1 (6 bases). With 4 bases removed from V and 1 base from J, the gap between germline ends came to 12 bases. Germline CDR1 and CDR2: SGHRS and YFSETQ. The CDR3 runs 14 residues.

This sequence joins TRBV29-1 and TRBJ1-1, with 7 positions matching TRBD1. The CDR3 length is 16 residues. CDR1 is SQVTM and CDR2 is ANQGSEA in the germline V gene. Unmatched junction bases numbered 19, after V lost 8 bases and J lost 4 bases. In DNA form, the CDR3 reads TGCAGCCATGGAGGGCAGGGGGGGACAGTGGGCACTGAAGCTTTCTTT. It specifies CSHGGQGGTVGTEAFF.

CDR3 DNA sequence: TGTGCCAGCCTGCCCAGGGCATACGAGCAGTACTTC. Translated, it gives CASLPRAYEQYF. The chain recombines TRBV7-8 with TRBJ2-5; the D gene is possibly TRBD1 (5 bases). With the DNA end fitting TRBJ2-7 better, the J assignment may be wrong. Germline V gene data show CDR1 as SGHVS and CDR2 as FQNEAQ. CDR3 length equals 12 residues.

The V call is TRBV7-9, the J call TRBJ1-2, with TRBD1 identical over 7 bases. V was pared by 3 bases and J by 6 bases, with 4 bases of the junction left unmatched. The V gene's germline CDR1 is SEHNR and CDR2 FQNEAQ (reference sequence). CDR3 length: 13 amino acids. The CDR3 DNA is TGTGCCAGCAGCTTGGAGGGGGCCGATGGCTACACCTTC. The encoded protein is CASSLEGADGYTF.

For this clonotype: This could be a read error, since a much larger clone is one nucleotide away. The chain joins TRBV7-2 to TRBJ2-7; D possibly corresponds to TRBD1 (6 bases). Germline V gene data show CDR1 as SGHTA and CDR2 as FQGNSA. V lost 3 bases to trimming and J lost 1 base, with 13 bases between them. The CDR3 length is 15 residues. The CDR3 DNA reads as TGTGCCAGCAGCTTCGAACAGGGAGAATCCTACGAGCAGTACTTC. Encoded protein: CASSFEQGESYEQYF.

The chain links TRBV7-9 to TRBJ1-1, with D unresolved. In germline, CDR1 is SEHNR, CDR2 FQNEAQ (reference sequence). Trimming stripped 5 bases from V and 2 bases from J, with 9 bases between. The CDR3 runs to 13 residues. The CDR3 here is CASSAYLNTEAFF. The CDR3 nucleotides read TGTGCCAGCAGCGCGTACCTTAACACTGAAGCTTTCTTT.

In this sample, this clonotype turned up once. A single base separates this from a much larger clone, so it may be a read error. The rearrangement uses TRBV20-1 and TRBJ2-6; D might be TRBD2 (6 bases). CDR1 and CDR2 (germline): DFQATT, SNEGSKA (reference sequence). CDR3 size: 16 residues. The CDR3 sequence: CSAKDLGRSEANVLTF. The CDR3 DNA follows: TGCAGTGCTAAGGATCTGGGGAGGTCTGAGGCCAACGTCCTGACTTTC.

The chain couples TRBV5-1 to TRBJ2-5; possibly TRBD1 or TRBD2 for D (5 bases each). Germline V gene data show CDR1 as SGHRS and CDR2 as YFSETQ. The CDR3 contains 14 residues. Trimming cost V 4 bases and J 2 bases, with 12 bases left between them. CDR3 in amino acids: CASSPGTVQETQYF. DNA of the CDR3: TGCGCCAGCAGCCCAGGGACGGTTCAAGAGACCCAGTACTTC.

A word on this clonotype: Relative to the germline gene, one junction end is altered; a read error may explain this. The chain links TRBV7-2 to TRBJ2-4; unclear D gene. The length of the CDR3 is 14 residues. Germline CDR1 is SGHTA and CDR2 is FQGNSA. The CDR3: CASGLSTAKNIQYF. The CDR3, as DNA: TGTGCCAGCGGCTTATCCACAGCCAAAAACATTCAGTACTTC.

This chain connects TRBV29-1 to TRBJ2-1, with TRBD2 matching over 8 bases. The J call may be mistaken, given a closer DNA end match to TRBJ2-7. Germline V gene data show CDR1 as SQVTM and CDR2 as ANQGSEA. The CDR3 extends over 13 amino acids. CDR3 DNA sequence: TGCAGCGGTCGGGGGGGCGGCTACAATGAGCAGTACTTC. This sequence encodes CSGRGGGYNEQYF.

This rearrangement joins TRBV7-3 to TRBJ2-3; 8 nucleotides align to TRBD2. V gave up 2 bases and J gave up 6 bases; unmatched junction bases: 10. The germline V gene encodes CDR1 SGHTA and CDR2 FQGTGA. The CDR3 length is 16 residues. In nucleotides, the CDR3 is TGTGCCAGCAGCTTAGGGGCGGGAGGCCTCAGGGATACGCAGTATTTT. This sequence encodes CASSLGAGGLRDTQYF.

The chain couples TRBV5-1 to TRBJ2-1; D is uncertain. This CDR3 is built from 12 residues. Trimming pared 0 bases from V and 11 bases from J, leaving 9 bases between. The V gene's germline CDR1 is SGHRS and CDR2 YFSETQ. This chain's CDR3 is CASSLGGGQQFF. The DNA for the CDR3 is TGCGCCAGCAGCTTGGGAGGTGGGCAGCAGTTCTTC.

The count of this clonotype is one. Here the CDR3 reads CASSNKQGNEQYF. The CDR3 DNA follows: TGTGCCAGCAGTAATAAACAGGGCAATGAGCAGTACTTC. The chain is built from TRBV25-1 and TRBJ2-5; possibly TRBD1 for D (6 bases). The V end was cut by 5 bases, the J end by 11 bases, with 18 bases between. CDR3 length: 13 residues. The germline V gene has CDR1 MGHDK and CDR2 SYGVNS.

J is TRBJ2-7 and V is TRBV4-2; a weak D match, TRBD2 (6 bases). Trimming removed 0 bases from V and 7 bases from J, with 10 bases in between. The CDR3 has 13 amino acids. Germline assignment: CDR1 LGHNA and CDR2 YNFKEQ. The CDR3 spells CASSQDAGWEQYF. CDR3 nucleotide sequence: TGTGCCAGCAGCCAAGATGCGGGGTGGGAGCAGTACTTC.